This is a list of T cell receptor beta chains from one sample in a study of blood T cells in healthy people across ages. TCRdb reprocessed the 5' RACE reads via MiXCR and lists one record per CDR3 protein. The data show 1.5 million to 2 million distinct CDR3 sequences, with about 50% seen just once and over 2% held by the top ten. Sequencing was carried out using blood. Source of these receptors: a woman aged 35 to 49 in good health. CDR3s include the opening cysteine and the closing phenylalanine or tryptophan. The order of the fields is J gene, clone size, V gene, D gene, CDR3 DNA, CDR3 protein. A D gene is named only where the DNA matches it firmly. Size is stated for part of the rows, as once, few or many counts, or as a class when the clone is expanded.

TRBJ1-2 | many | TRBV4-3 | NA | TGCGCCAGCAGCCAAGATAGAAACTATGGCTACACCTTC | CASSQDRNYGYTF
TRBJ2-1 | few | TRBV27 | TRBD2 | TGTGCCAGCAGCCCGGCCGGGGGGGGGAGCTCCTACAATGAGCAGTTCTTC | CASSPAGGGSSYNEQFF
TRBJ2-3 | NA | TRBV6-2/TRBV6-3 | TRBD2 | TGTGCCAGCAGTTATGGGCGGGGGATTAGCACAGATACGCAGTATTTT | CASSYGRGISTDTQYF
TRBJ2-3 | few | TRBV10-3 | TRBD1 | TGTGCCACGCGATACGGACTGGACAGGGTCAGCACAGATACGCAGTATTTT | CATRYGLDRVSTDTQYF
TRBJ1-2 | NA | TRBV6-2/TRBV6-3 | NA | TGTGCCAGCAGCCTCGATCCGACGCGGTACATTAACTATGGCTACACCTTC | CASSLDPTRYINYGYTF
TRBJ2-5 | NA | TRBV10-3 | TRBD2 | TGTGCCATCAGTGAGCCTAGCGGGGGCGGCGAGACCCAGTACTTC | CAISEPSGGGETQYF
TRBJ2-5 | NA | TRBV18 | NA | TGTGCCAGCTCACCACCGAACAGACAAGAGACCCAGTACTTC | CASSPPNRQETQYF
TRBJ2-6 | NA | TRBV20-1 | NA | TGCAGTGCTAGAGATTTTCGCCAGCGAAACTCTGGGGCCAACGTCCTGACTTTC | CSARDFRQRNSGANVLTF
TRBJ1-1 | NA | TRBV7-2 | NA | TGTGCCAGCAGCTTAGGCAGGGCGACTGAAGCTTTCTTT | CASSLGRATEAFF
TRBJ1-1 | NA | TRBV11-2 | NA | TGTGCCAGCAGCCCACGCTTAGGAGGCCCAGAAGCTTTCTTT | CASSPRLGGPEAFF
TRBJ2-1 | NA | TRBV6-2/TRBV6-3 | TRBD2 | TGTGCCAGTAGACTAGCGGGGGTTGTAAGCTCCTACAATGAGCAGTTCTTC | CASRLAGVVSSYNEQFF
TRBJ2-3 | NA | TRBV6-6 | NA | TGTGCCAGCAGTTACTACCGACAACCTACTAGCACAGATACGCAGTATTTT | CASSYYRQPTSTDTQYF
TRBJ2-1 | few | TRBV11-2 | NA | TGTGCCAGCACCCTCACAGAGAATGAGCAGTTCTTC | CASTLTENEQFF
TRBJ2-2 | NA | TRBV12-3/TRBV12-4 | NA | TGTGCCAGCAGTTTGACCGTCACCGGGGAGCTGTTTTTT | CASSLTVTGELFF